This entry describes one T cell receptor beta chain. What it recognizes is unknown. Barcoded TCR alpha and TCR beta cDNA libraries with UMIs came from 5'RACE using constant-segment primers. TCRdb recomputed calls from the 5' RACE reads with MiXCR, one row per CDR3 protein. This sample has just under 150,000 distinct CDR3 sequences, with about 19% found just once. This sample is part of a study of T-cell memory formation after mild COVID-19. Study observations and caveats: Pre-infection memory carried some responding clones, suggesting that cross-reactive memory joined.

CDR3 length: 15 amino acids. Germline trimming cut 5 bases from V and 2 bases from J; bases unmatched to any gene: 8. The V gene's germline CDR1 is SGHTA and CDR2 FQGNSA. The chain links TRBV7-2 to TRBJ2-7; 8 bases match TRBD1. The specimen was PBMCs or a T cell subset sorted from them (not recorded which). This TCR came from an adult woman who had mild COVID-19 (a few samples of this study predate the infection). Cell type and time point are not known. The CDR3 here is CASSTAGQGTYEQYF. Written as DNA, the CDR3 is TGTGCCAGCAGCACAGCCGGACAGGGTACCTACGAGCAGTACTTC.